Shown below are 20 T cell receptor beta chains from a single sample sequenced in a study of CD8 T cells in ankylosing spondylitis. Each CDR3 protein is one row after TCRdb ran MiXCR on the 5' RACE reads. Here the sample spans about 240,000 distinct CDR3 sequences, around 7.8% being singletons. The source material was blood, either unsorted or a sorted T cell fraction (not recorded which). The receptors originated from a male donor with ankylosing spondylitis or in good health (not recorded which).

The gene calls are TRBV5-6 and TRBJ2-6; D remains unclear. The germline V gene encodes CDR1 SGHDT and CDR2 YYEEEE. V was cut by 4 bases and J by 3 bases, with 5 bases left in between. The CDR3 has 13 residues. The CDR3 sequence is CASSAVGANVLTF. The CDR3, as DNA: TGTGCCAGCAGCGCCGTTGGGGCCAACGTCCTGACTTTC.

The DNA for the CDR3 is TGTGCCAGCAGCTACGGGACAGCCACCGGGGAGCTGTTTTTT. Its translation is CASSYGTATGELFF. This chain uses TRBV7-2 with TRBJ2-2; 7 bases match TRBD1. The V gene end was trimmed by 4 bases and the J gene end by 4 bases; junction bases not matched to a gene: 3. The germline CDR1 and CDR2 sequences are SGHTA and FQGNSA. The CDR3 extends over 14 amino acids. Full variable domain (rest looked up from reference TRBV7-2 and TRBJ2-2): GAGVSQSPSNKVTEKGKDVELRCDPISGHTALYWYRQSLGQGLEFLIYFQGNSAPDKSGLPSDRFSAERTGGSVSTLTIQRTQQEDSAVYLCASSYGTATGELFFGEGSRLTVL.

J is TRBJ1-2 and V is TRBV5-6, with TRBD1 identical over 9 bases. Germline CDR1 is SGHDT and CDR2 is YYEEEE. J was trimmed by 0 bases and V by 4 bases; bases with no gene match: 7. The CDR3 totals 16 residues. This chain's CDR3 is CASSGGTGPTNYGYTF. The DNA for the CDR3 is TGTGCCAGCAGCGGCGGGACAGGGCCAACTAACTATGGCTACACCTTC.

The chain links TRBV9 to TRBJ2-3, with 7 bases identical to TRBD2. This CDR3 has 15 amino acids. The germline V gene encodes CDR1 SGDLS and CDR2 YYNGEE. V lost 1 base to trimming and J lost 2 bases; unmatched junction nucleotides: 4. CDR3 residues: CASSVMLADTDTQYF. DNA for the CDR3: TGTGCCAGCAGCGTAATGCTAGCGGACACAGATACGCAGTATTTT.

V and J are TRBV7-9 and TRBJ2-1; 8 bases match TRBD2. Germline lookup yields CDR1 SEHNR and CDR2 FQNEAQ (reference sequence). This CDR3 is built from 15 residues. The V and J ends lost 0 bases and 10 bases, in that order; junction bases with no gene match: 8. In DNA form, the CDR3 reads TGTGCCAGCAGCTTAGCCGGGGGGGCCGTAGAGGAGCAGTTCTTC. Its translation is CASSLAGGAVEEQFF. The full variable domain, its missing parts supplied by reference TRBV7-9 and TRBJ2-1, is DTGVSQNPRHKITKRGQNVTFRCDPISEHNRLYWYRQTLGQGPEFLTYFQNEAQLEKSRLLSDRFSAERPKGSFSTLEIQRTEQGDSAMYLCASSLAGGAVEEQFFGPGTRLTVL.

To note about this clonotype: A clone one base away is much larger, so this may be a read error. The rearrangement uses TRBV30 and TRBJ2-1; D possibly corresponds to TRBD2 (5 bases). The V gene's germline CDR1 is GTSNPN and CDR2 SVGIG (reference sequence). This CDR3 has 12 amino acids. The CDR3 region has the DNA TGTGGCTGGAGAGGGACCTACAATGAGCAGTTCTTC. It codes for CGWRGTYNEQFF.

This clonotype was seen ten or more times. The chain carries TRBV5-5 and TRBJ2-2; 7 bases line up with TRBD2. Losses at the gene ends were 1 base for V and 8 bases for J; bases not matched to a gene: 5. Per the germline V gene, CDR1 is SGHKS and CDR2 is YYEKEE (reference sequence). The CDR3 contains 14 residues. In nucleotides, the CDR3 is TGTGCCAGCAGCTTGACTAGCGATAGGGGGGAGCTGTTTTTT. This sequence encodes CASSLTSDRGELFF.

V usage is TRBV15 and J usage is TRBJ2-5; D gene ambiguous. Between the trimmed V and J ends, which lost 4 bases and 5 bases, there was a span of 20 bases. This CDR3 comprises 16 residues. CDR1 is LNHNV and CDR2 is YYDKDF in the germline V gene (reference sequence). The CDR3 bases are TGTGCCACCAGCACGAGGTTGCTAGGGCAGAAGGAGACCCAGTACTTC. The encoded protein is CATSTRLLGQKETQYF. The full variable domain, its missing parts supplied by reference TRBV15 and TRBJ2-5, is DAMVIQNPRYQVTQFGKPVTLSCSQTLNHNVMYWYQQKSSQAPKLLFHYYDKDFNNEADTPDNFQSRRPNTSFCFLDIRSPGLGDTAMYLCATSTRLLGQKETQYFGPGTRLLVL.

This clonotype was counted a few times. The chain carries TRBV7-9 and TRBJ2-1, with 8 bases lining up with TRBD2. The V segment lost 3 bases and the J segment 5 bases; nucleotides outside the gene matches: 12. The CDR3 runs 17 residues. Germline-derived CDR1 and CDR2 are SEHNR and FQNEAQ (reference sequence). The CDR3 spells CASSFRRGTRRDNEQFF. The DNA for the CDR3 is TGTGCCAGCAGCTTCCGACGTGGGACTAGACGGGACAATGAGCAGTTCTTC.

This clonotype has only a few counts. This chain uses TRBV4-3 with TRBJ2-6, with D perhaps TRBD1 (5 bases). The germline V gene has CDR1 LGHNA and CDR2 YSLEER. Trimming pared 4 bases from V and 3 bases from J, leaving 10 bases between. The CDR3 covers 15 residues. CDR3 sequence: CASSPSGRGANVLTF. CDR3 bases: TGCGCCAGCAGCCCATCAGGGCGTGGGGCCAACGTCCTGACTTTC.

This clonotype was detected many times. V is TRBV7-2 and J is TRBJ1-6; 7 bases align to TRBD1. This CDR3 has 14 residues. Germline CDR1 reads SGHTA; CDR2 reads FQGNSA. J gave up 7 bases and V 6 bases, and 6 bases lay outside the gene matches. Written as DNA, the CDR3 is TGTGCCAGCAGGGTTGGGACAGTGAATTCACCCCTCCACTTT. This gives the protein CASRVGTVNSPLHF.

The sample holds many counts of this clonotype. The chain is built from TRBV5-1 and TRBJ2-3; 9 bases agree with TRBD2. Germline CDR1 is SGHRS and CDR2 is YFSETQ. V was pared by 1 base and J by 4 bases, with 4 bases of the junction left unmatched. The CDR3 is made up of 15 amino acids. CDR3 in amino acids: CASSLFAGGADTQYF. CDR3 nucleotides: TGCGCCAGCAGCTTGTTCGCGGGAGGGGCAGATACGCAGTATTTT.

This clonotype was seen at least ten times. The rearrangement links TRBV6-1 to TRBJ2-6; 7 bases line up with TRBD1. The CDR3 sequence is 16 residues long. Germline V lookup: CDR1 MNHNS, CDR2 SASEGT. J lost 1 base, V lost 3 bases, and 3 bases had no gene match. CDR3 bases: TGTGCCAGCAGTGACAGGGGGAAATCTGGGGCCAACGTCCTGACTTTC. It is translated as CASSDRGKSGANVLTF.

This clonotype was counted between two and nine times. The chain has TRBV7-9 and TRBJ1-1, with a weak D call TRBD1 (6 bases). The CDR3 covers 16 residues. The V gene lost 3 bases and the J gene lost 0 bases, with 14 bases spanning the gap. The germline V gene has CDR1 SEHNR and CDR2 FQNEAQ (reference sequence). The CDR3 is CASSLGRDTMNTEAFF. In DNA form, the CDR3 reads TGTGCCAGCAGCTTGGGCCGGGACACCATGAACACTGAAGCTTTCTTT. Drawing the rest from reference TRBV7-9 and TRBJ1-1, the complete variable domain is DTGVSQNPRHKITKRGQNVTFRCDPISEHNRLYWYRQTLGQGPEFLTYFQNEAQLEKSRLLSDRFSAERPKGSFSTLEIQRTEQGDSAMYLCASSLGRDTMNTEAFFGQGTRLTVV.

There are many counts of this clonotype. The chain employs TRBV20-1 and TRBJ1-2; 7 nucleotides align to TRBD1. After removal of 6 bases from V and 5 bases from J, the junction contained 9 bases not matched to a gene. This CDR3 is built from 13 residues. CDR1 and CDR2 from the germline V gene are DFQATT and SNEGSKA (reference sequence). CDR3 protein: CSAWDSSAYGYTF. Written as DNA, the CDR3 is TGCAGTGCCTGGGACAGCTCCGCTTATGGCTACACCTTC.

Notes on this clonotype: It may be a read error: a sequence one base away is much more abundant. The chain joins TRBV12-3 or TRBV12-4 to TRBJ2-2; the D gene is possibly TRBD1 (5 bases). V was pared by 3 bases and J by 9 bases, with 11 bases between. The CDR3 consists of 13 residues. The CDR3 loop reads CASSLKGARELFF. As DNA, the CDR3 is TGTGCCAGCAGTTTGAAAGGGGCCCGGGAGCTGTTTTTT.

This clonotype was detected a few times. The gene calls are TRBV12-3 or TRBV12-4 and TRBJ2-5, with 10 bases lining up with TRBD2. Unmatched junction bases numbered 13, after V lost 7 bases and J lost 5 bases. The CDR3 is 16 amino acids. The CDR3 sequence is CASTRRASGSSETQYF. CDR3 DNA: TGTGCCAGCACCCGACGGGCTAGCGGGAGTAGTGAGACCCAGTACTTC.

This clonotype showed up many times. V usage is TRBV5-6 and J usage is TRBJ1-1; D remains ambiguous. This CDR3 spans 18 amino acids. With 2 bases removed from V and 4 bases from J, the gap between germline ends came to 24 bases. Germline assignment: CDR1 SGHDT and CDR2 YYEEEE. The CDR3 loop is CASSLGAWAGGIVTEAFF. CDR3 in DNA: TGTGCCAGCAGCTTAGGAGCCTGGGCAGGAGGGATAGTCACTGAAGCTTTCTTT.

Ten or more counts support this clonotype. The rearrangement joins TRBV7-6 to TRBJ2-7; D is possibly TRBD1 (6 bases). Germline V CDR1 and CDR2: SGHVS, FNYEAQ. The CDR3 length is 13 residues. V lost 5 bases and J 3 bases, leaving 11 bases between the germline ends. The CDR3 coding sequence is TGTGCCAGCAGCATGGACAGCAGCTACGAGCAGTACTTC. This codes for CASSMDSSYEQYF.

This clonotype was seen many times. The chain combines TRBV4-2 with TRBJ1-1; unclear D gene. The CDR3 spans 14 residues. The V and J ends lost 0 bases and 0 bases respectively, with 5 bases between them. Germline CDR1 is LGHNA and CDR2 is YNFKEQ. For the CDR3, the DNA is TGTGCCAGCAGCCAAGAGGCACTGAACACTGAAGCTTTCTTT. Translated: CASSQEALNTEAFF.